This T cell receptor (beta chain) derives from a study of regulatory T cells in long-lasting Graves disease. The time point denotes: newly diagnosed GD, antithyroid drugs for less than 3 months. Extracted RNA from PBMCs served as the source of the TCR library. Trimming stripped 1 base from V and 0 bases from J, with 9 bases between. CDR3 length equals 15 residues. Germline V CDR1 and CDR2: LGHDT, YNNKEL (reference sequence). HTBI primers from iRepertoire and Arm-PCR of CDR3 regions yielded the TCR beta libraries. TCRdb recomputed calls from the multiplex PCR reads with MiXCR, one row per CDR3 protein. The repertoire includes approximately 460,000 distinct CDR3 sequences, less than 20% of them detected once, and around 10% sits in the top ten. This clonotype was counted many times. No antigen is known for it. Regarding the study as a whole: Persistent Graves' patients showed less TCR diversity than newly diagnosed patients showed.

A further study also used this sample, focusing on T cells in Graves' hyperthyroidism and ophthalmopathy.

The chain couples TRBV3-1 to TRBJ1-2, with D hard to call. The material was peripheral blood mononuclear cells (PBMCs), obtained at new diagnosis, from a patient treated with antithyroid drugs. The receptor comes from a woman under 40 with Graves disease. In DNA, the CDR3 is TGTGCCAGCAGCCAAGCAGGACGGCCTAACTATGGCTACACCTTC. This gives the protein CASSQAGRPNYGYTF.